Included here is one TCR beta chain sequence, with context. Its antigen is unknown. It was with 60 Vbeta and 13 Jbeta primers that the PCR ran. Sequencing used immunoSEQ multiplex PCR; TCRdb keeps in-frame clones, though not all of them. The sample yields 150,000 to 200,000 clones, about four fifths seen once. The data stem from a study of cytomegalovirus exposure and HLA in healthy donors. Study conclusions and caveats: Several of the most significant clusters appeared linked to common viral pathogens, based on a later analysis.

From germline, CDR1 is MGHDK and CDR2 SYGVNS. CDR3 length: 17 amino acids. The trim removed 3 bases at V and 7 bases at J, leaving 14 bases unmatched. Sequencing used PBMCs. The TCR was taken from a man aged 40-49 years in good health and CMV-seropositive. This chain links TRBV25-1 with TRBJ1-4; the match to TRBD1 covers 7 bases. DNA for the CDR3: TGTGCCAGCAGTGAGTCGCAAGTGGCAGGGGGTGGTGAAAAACTGTTTTTT. It yields the protein CASSESQVAGGGEKLFF.